This T cell receptor beta chain is drawn from a study of PD-1 blockade in classical Hodgkin lymphoma. Study-level findings and limits: TCR diversity rose significantly by C4D1 in CD4+ but not CD8+ cells. The authors excluded patients who started nivolumab under 1 year after ASCT.

Time point: cycle 4 day 1 (C4D1), after less than seven weeks of nivolumab. Exposure to brentuximab vedotin varied, and each patient had relapsed following autologous stem cell transplantation. Purification of CD4+ T cells from thawed PBMCs was performed via magnetic negative selection. The V end lost 3 bases, the J end lost 2 bases, and 14 bases lay between the germline ends. This CDR3 region has 15 residues. Per the germline V gene, CDR1 is SGHRS and CDR2 is YFSETQ. Libraries were prepared by immunoSEQ multiplex PCR; TCRdb keeps only in-frame clonotypes and omits some of them. This table has around 30,000 clones, about 94% appearing once. With respect to this clone: Its target is not known.

V and J are TRBV5-1 and TRBJ2-5; tentative D call: TRBD2 (5 bases). The source was CD4+ T cells from blood, collected before the fourth cycle of nivolumab. This receptor was obtained from a human donor with classical Hodgkin lymphoma. Written as DNA, the CDR3 is TGCGCCAGCAGCTCCAACGGGGTAGGACAAGAGACCCAGTACTTC. Translated, it gives CASSSNGVGQETQYF.